This T cell receptor beta chain was observed in a study of sequential checkpoint blockade in melanoma. Treatment meaning: randomized to nivolumab then ipilimumab (arm A) or the reverse (arm B). Patients had received no earlier DNA-damaging chemotherapy. TCRdb's copy holds only in-frame clones and misses some; the assay was immunoSEQ multiplex PCR. The sample lists 20,000 to 25,000 clones, approximately 80% occurring once. This clone has only one observation. The receptor's source is a human donor with melanoma. The material was CD8+ T cells sorted from blood (inferred from file names), obtained from a patient given nivolumab and ipilimumab in sequence.

As DNA, the CDR3 is TGTGCCAGCAGTTCCTGGACTAGGGCAGACACCGGGGAGCTGTTTTTT. Its translation: CASSSWTRADTGELFF. J is TRBJ2-2 and V is TRBV27; 7 nucleotides agree with TRBD2. V lost 4 bases to trimming and J lost 3 bases; unmatched junction nucleotides: 8. Per the germline V gene, CDR1 is MNHEY and CDR2 is SMNVEV (reference sequence). This CDR3 has 16 residues.